Presented here are 19 T cell receptor beta chains from one specimen sequenced in a study of identical twins. From the 5' RACE reads, TCRdb called clonotypes with MiXCR, one entry per CDR3 protein. This sample carries 1,800,000 or so distinct CDR3 sequences, around 29% of them seen once, and the ten largest clones take around 0.3%. Sequenced: cord blood. The receptors stem from a newborn girl in good health.

This clonotype showed up just a few times. This sequence joins TRBV27 and TRBJ1-2, with TRBD1 identical over 7 bases. V shed 5 bases and J 5 bases; nucleotides not matched to a gene: 8. Germline CDR1 is MNHEY and CDR2 is SMNVEV (reference sequence). This CDR3 spans 14 amino acids. The CDR3 sequence is CASSAPGQSYGYTF. The DNA of the CDR3 is TGTGCCAGCAGTGCTCCGGGACAGAGTTATGGCTACACCTTC.

There are a few counts of this clonotype. The V call is TRBV10-3, the J call TRBJ2-3; 9 nucleotides agree with TRBD2. The CDR3 is made up of 15 amino acids. CDR1 ENHRY and CDR2 SYGVKD come from the germline V gene. The ends lost 3 bases at V and 1 base at J; junction bases unmatched: 2. The DNA of the CDR3 is TGTGCCATCAGTGACAGCGGGAGGCGCACAGATACGCAGTATTTT. It translates to CAISDSGRRTDTQYF.

The chain couples TRBV10-3 to TRBJ2-1; D ambiguous. CDR1 and CDR2 from the germline V gene are ENHRY and SYGVKD. There are 12 residues in the CDR3. Trimming removed 9 bases at V and 4 bases at J, with 10 bases between. The CDR3 spells CAIGGGYNEQFF. In DNA form, the CDR3 reads TGTGCCATAGGCGGCGGATACAATGAGCAGTTCTTC.

The J gene is TRBJ2-7, the V gene TRBV7-2, with 7 nucleotides matching TRBD1. The CDR3 runs 17 residues. CDR1 is SGHTA and CDR2 is FQGNSA in the germline V gene. V trimming: 2 bases; J trimming: 0 bases; junction bases outside the gene matches: 10. The CDR3 DNA reads as TGTGCCAGCAGCTTAAGGGGGCTCGCGGGCGGCTCCTACGAGCAGTACTTC. Encoded protein: CASSLRGLAGGSYEQYF.

The chain is built from TRBV5-1 and TRBJ2-1; 8 nucleotides line up with TRBD2. The J call is in doubt because the DNA end fits TRBJ2-7 better. CDR1 is SGHRS and CDR2 is YFSETQ in the germline V gene. The CDR3 has 16 amino acids. CDR3 nucleotide sequence: TGCGCCAGCAGCTTGGTCGCGACTAGCGTTAACAATGAGCAGTACTTC. Translating gives CASSLVATSVNNEQYF.

This clonotype was seen a handful of times. This chain connects TRBV20-1 to TRBJ2-2; D is ambiguous. Trimming removed 5 bases at V and 5 bases at J, with 15 bases between. Germline-derived CDR1 and CDR2 are DFQATT and SNEGSKA (reference sequence). This CDR3 region has 14 residues. The CDR3 nucleotides read TGCAGTGCTCTCAGCCCTATGTTTACCGGGGAGCTGTTTTTT. Translated, it gives CSALSPMFTGELFF.

Concerning this clonotype: The junction does not match germline at one end; this may be a read error. Written as DNA, the CDR3 is TGTGCCAGCAGCTTTGTGGCTGAGACCCAGTACTTC. Encoded protein: CASSFVAETQYF. The V call is TRBV5-1, the J call TRBJ2-5; no firm D call. CDR3 length equals 12 residues. The germline V gene encodes CDR1 SGHRS and CDR2 YFSETQ.

The CDR3 coding sequence is TGTGCCAGCAGGCAAGGGTTTGGGGGCTATGGCTACACCTTC. Translation: CASRQGFGGYGYTF. The rearrangement uses TRBV27 and TRBJ1-2, with D possibly matching TRBD1 (5 bases). Looked up from germline, CDR1 is MNHEY and CDR2 is SMNVEV (reference sequence). CDR3 size: 14 residues. With 6 bases removed from V and 4 bases from J, the gap between germline ends came to 15 bases.

J is TRBJ2-1 and V is TRBV25-1, with D possibly TRBD1 on 6 matching bases. The J call may be in error: the DNA end matches TRBJ2-7 better. The germline V gene encodes CDR1 MGHDK and CDR2 SYGVNS. CDR3 length: 14 residues. This chain's CDR3 is CASSEGQQYNEQYF. In nucleotides, the CDR3 is TGTGCCAGCAGTGAAGGACAGCAGTACAATGAGCAGTACTTC.

The V gene is TRBV20-1, the J gene TRBJ2-7, with D possibly being TRBD1 or TRBD2 (6 bases each). CDR1 is DFQATT and CDR2 is SNEGSKA in the germline V gene (reference sequence). The CDR3 totals 20 residues. Trimming cost V 0 bases and J 3 bases, with 30 bases left between them. This chain's CDR3 is CSAREQGGRPPFVLFYEQYF. In nucleotides, the CDR3 is TGCAGTGCTAGAGAACAGGGAGGACGACCCCCTTTCGTATTATTCTACGAGCAGTACTTC.

The chain couples TRBV7-9 to TRBJ2-1; 15 positions match TRBD2. Germline V lookup: CDR1 SEHNR, CDR2 FQNEAQ (reference sequence). V gave up 6 bases and J gave up 3 bases; unmatched junction bases: 6. CDR3 size: 17 residues. CDR3 protein: CASRTGLAGGLYNEQFF. DNA for the CDR3: TGTGCCAGCAGGACGGGACTAGCGGGGGGTCTCTACAATGAGCAGTTCTTC.

This clonotype appeared a few times. V is TRBV2 and J is TRBJ2-6; 10 bases line up with TRBD2. CDR1 is SNHLY and CDR2 is FYNNEI in the germline V gene. There are 18 residues in the CDR3. With 5 bases clipped from V and 0 bases from J, the junction kept 7 bases outside the gene matches. The CDR3 region is CASSPGLAESSGANVLTF. The CDR3 region has the DNA TGTGCCAGCAGTCCCGGACTAGCGGAATCCTCTGGGGCCAACGTCCTGACTTTC.

This clonotype was counted only a few times. The chain couples TRBV20-1 to TRBJ2-3; 8 nucleotides match TRBD2. Trimming at V came to 7 bases and at J to 4 bases, leaving 10 bases not matched to a gene. CDR1 and CDR2 (germline): DFQATT, SNEGSKA (reference sequence). The CDR3 length is 14 residues. CDR3 in amino acids: CSVQTSAISDTQYF. In nucleotides, the CDR3 is TGCAGTGTCCAGACTAGCGCCATTTCAGATACGCAGTATTTT.

Regarding this clonotype: At one boundary the junction diverges from the germline segment, which might be a read error. The rearrangement joins TRBV28 to TRBJ1-4; 7 bases line up with TRBD1. Germline V gene sequence: CDR1 MDHEN, CDR2 SYDVKM. The CDR3 has 17 amino acids. The CDR3 region has the DNA TGTGCCAGCAGCTCTATTCGACAGGGAAGGGCTAATGAAGAACTGTTTTTT. Protein product: CASSSIRQGRANEELFF.

V and J are TRBV10-3 and TRBJ2-3; no clear D gene. The CDR3 loop spans 15 amino acids. V lost 3 bases, J lost 1 base, and 11 bases lay in between. Germline loops: CDR1 ENHRY, CDR2 SYGVKD. The CDR3 loop is CAISDRALGTDTQYF. CDR3 nucleotide sequence: TGTGCCATCAGTGACCGGGCTTTGGGCACAGATACGCAGTATTTT.

The chain carries TRBV6-5 and TRBJ1-1, with a possible D match to TRBD1 (6 bases). CDR1 is MNHEY and CDR2 is SVGAGI in the germline V gene. The germline V and J ends were trimmed by 2 bases and 1 base, with 8 bases remaining between them. This CDR3 is 14 amino acids long. CDR3 sequence: CASSYGGANTEAFF. CDR3 coding DNA: TGTGCCAGCAGTTACGGGGGCGCGAACACTGAAGCTTTCTTT.

The chain joins TRBV20-1 to TRBJ2-3, with TRBD1 matching over 9 bases. Looked up from germline, CDR1 is DFQATT and CDR2 is SNEGSKA (reference sequence). This CDR3 is built from 15 residues. The junction had 5 bases not matched to a gene; V was cut back by 2 bases and J by 2 bases. The CDR3 DNA follows: TGCAGTGCTAGAACGGACAGGGGACTCACAGATACGCAGTATTTT. Its translation: CSARTDRGLTDTQYF.

This chain uses TRBV6-1 with TRBJ1-4; TRBD1 is a possible D gene (6 bases). The CDR3 is made up of 13 amino acids. V lost 8 bases, J lost 4 bases, and 11 bases lay in between. CDR1 and CDR2 (germline): MNHNS, SASEGT. The CDR3 loop is CASEDRNNEKLFF. The CDR3 DNA is TGTGCCAGCGAGGACAGAAATAATGAAAAACTGTTTTTT.

The chain combines TRBV4-2 with TRBJ2-3; 11 bases are a match to TRBD2. The V and J ends lost 3 bases and 4 bases, in that order; junction bases with no gene match: 9. The CDR3 contains 17 residues. CDR1 is LGHNA, CDR2 YNFKEQ, per germline. The CDR3 nucleotides are TGTGCCAGCAGCCACACCGTACTAGCGGGAGAGGCAGATACGCAGTATTTT. Protein: CASSHTVLAGEADTQYF.